A selection of T cell receptor beta chains follows, all from one sample in a study of T cell repertoires in cytomegalovirus infection. TCRdb processed the reads anew with MiXCR; each CDR3 protein has one entry. The table shows more than 250,000 distinct CDR3 sequences, with roughly 25% occurring only once. Their antigen targets remain unknown. Sequenced here: cultured PBMCs, sampled from culture after CMV antigen stimulation. These TCRs come from a human donor in good health (CMV status not recorded). Some clones in this sample may be carry-over from other donors' samples. Each CDR3 is given with its conserved first and last residue. D genes are given only for firm matches. Size values are once, few and many counts, or a class for expanded clones, and some rows have none.

TGCAGTGCTAGATATCTTCTAGCCAAAAACATTCAGTACTTC	CSARYLLAKNIQYF	-	TRBJ2-4	few	TRBV20-1
TGTGCCAGCAGTGCCGACGGCGGTCTCTCACCCCTCCACTTT	CASSADGGLSPLHF	-	TRBJ1-6	many	TRBV6-6
TGTGCCAGCAGCTTATGGGGCCCGATGAACACTGAAGCTTTCTTT	CASSLWGPMNTEAFF	-	TRBJ1-1	-	TRBV7-8
TGTGCCATCAGTGAGTCCTGGACCCAGAACACCGGGGAGCTGTTTTTT	CAISESWTQNTGELFF	-	TRBJ2-2	-	TRBV10-3
TGTGCCACCAGTGATTTTGGCCTAACGAACACCGGGGAGCTGTTTTTT	CATSDFGLTNTGELFF	-	TRBJ2-2	-	TRBV24-1
TGCGCCAGCAGCCCGGAGCGGGAGTTTCGTGAGACCCAGTACTTC	CASSPEREFRETQYF	TRBD2	TRBJ2-5	few	TRBV4-3
TGTGCCAGCAGCCAGGGACAGGGTGGCCAGCCCCAGCATTTT	CASSQGQGGQPQHF	TRBD1	TRBJ1-5	many	TRBV3-1
TGTGCCAGCAGTTACTCATCTAGCTTTGGCGCAGATACGCAGTATTTT	CASSYSSSFGADTQYF	-	TRBJ2-3	few	TRBV6-6
TGCGCCAGCAGCTTGGAACAGGGGGTCCCAGATACGCAGTATTTT	CASSLEQGVPDTQYF	TRBD1	TRBJ2-3	-	TRBV5-1
TGTGCCAGCAGACTCGGGACCTCGAGCAATCAGCCCCAGCATTTT	CASRLGTSSNQPQHF	-	TRBJ1-5	many	TRBV28
TGTGCCAGCAGCCCCGGACAGGGGTCAGATACGCAGTATTTT	CASSPGQGSDTQYF	TRBD1	TRBJ2-3	-	TRBV7-2
TGTGCCAGCAGCGAGGGCCTTTACACCGGGGAGCTGTTTTTT	CASSEGLYTGELFF	-	TRBJ2-2	few	TRBV7-2
TGTGCCAGTAGTGTCGGGACTATCAATGAGCAGTTCTTC	CASSVGTINEQFF	TRBD2	TRBJ2-1	-	TRBV19
TGTGCCAGCAGCTTGGCCACACCAGAAATCTACGAGCAGTACTTC	CASSLATPEIYEQYF	-	TRBJ2-7	-	TRBV5-5
TGCAGTGTACCGGACAGCCTCAATGAGCAGTTCTTC	CSVPDSLNEQFF	-	TRBJ2-1	few	TRBV20-1
TGTGCCAGCAGCCGTGGGACTAGCGGGGTCTACGAGCAGTACTTC	CASSRGTSGVYEQYF	TRBD2	TRBJ2-7	-	TRBV7-6
TGTGCCAGCAGCGAAAGCACCGGCACAGGGGCCATCTATGTCAATGAGCAGTTCTTC	CASSESTGTGAIYVNEQFF	TRBD1	TRBJ2-1	few	TRBV2
TGTGCCAGCGCACCGTATCAGGCTACTAACTATGGCTACACCTTC	CASAPYQATNYGYTF	-	TRBJ1-2	many	TRBV7-2